The next 8 T cell receptor beta chains were all read from a single sample in a study of PD-L1 blockade in urothelial cancer. TCRdb keeps only in-frame clones here, not all; method: immunoSEQ multiplex PCR. The table includes just under 65,000 clones, 80% to 90% detected once. The time point denotes: pretreatment peripheral blood. This specimen consisted of PBMCs, obtained around atezolizumab (anti-PD-L1) treatment. Receptors originate from a man in his 70s with urothelial cancer.

This sequence joins TRBV5-4 and TRBJ1-1; perhaps TRBD1 as D (5 bases). With 4 bases removed from V and 2 bases from J, the gap between germline ends came to 18 bases. The V gene's germline CDR1 is SGHNT and CDR2 YYREEE (reference sequence). The CDR3 is 16 amino acids. The CDR3 DNA reads as TGTGCCAGCAGCGCACGAGGTGGGGGGGGAAACACTGAAGCTTTCTTT. As protein: CASSARGGGGNTEAFF.

The genes are TRBV5-1 and TRBJ1-4; D is ambiguous. The CDR3 spans 17 residues. The V gene's germline CDR1 is SGHRS and CDR2 YFSETQ. The ends were cut back, 0 bases at V and 5 bases at J, with 17 bases in the middle. CDR3 nucleotide sequence: TGCGCCAGCAGCTTGGTTCCCCAAATCCAGTGGAATGAAAAACTGTTTTTT. It is translated as CASSLVPQIQWNEKLFF.

CDR3 residues: CSGETGVTGELFF. The CDR3 bases are TGCAGCGGTGAGACAGGGGTCACCGGGGAGCTGTTTTTT. The chain has TRBV29-1 and TRBJ2-2, with 8 bases identical to TRBD1. CDR3 size: 13 residues. The V gene's germline CDR1 is SQVTM and CDR2 ANQGSEA. V lost 7 bases and J lost 4; bases outside the gene matches: 5.

For the CDR3, the DNA is TGCGCCAGCAGTGGGCCGGAGGGGGCGCCGGACACTGAAGCTTTCTTT. This encodes CASSGPEGAPDTEAFF. The rearrangement uses TRBV10-2 and TRBJ1-1; 7 bases align to TRBD1. The CDR3 sequence is 16 residues long. Germline V gene data show CDR1 as WSHSY and CDR2 as SAAADI. The V gene end was trimmed by 4 bases and the J gene end by 3 bases; junction bases not matched to a gene: 11.

The chain employs TRBV27 and TRBJ1-5; D is perhaps TRBD1 (6 bases). In germline, CDR1 is MNHEY, CDR2 SMNVEV (reference sequence). The CDR3 consists of 14 residues. V lost 0 bases and J lost 6, with 9 bases in between. Here the CDR3 DNA reads TGTGCCAGCAGTTTATCTAGGGGGGGTCAGCCCCAGCATTTT. Protein: CASSLSRGGQPQHF.

This chain links TRBV19 with TRBJ1-2, with TRBD1 matching 9 bases. After removal of 10 bases from V and 4 bases from J, the junction contained 10 bases not matched to a gene. The CDR3 extends over 14 amino acids. CDR1 LNHDA and CDR2 SQIVND come from the germline V gene (reference sequence). The CDR3 reads CATNRDRAGYGYTF. DNA of the CDR3: TGTGCCACGAACCGGGACAGGGCCGGCTATGGCTACACCTTC.

The V call is TRBV13, the J call TRBJ2-7, with a weak D call TRBD2 (5 bases). CDR3 size: 14 residues. Germline CDR1 is PRHDT and CDR2 is FYEKMQ (reference sequence). Trimming pared 5 bases from V and 3 bases from J, leaving 14 bases between. The DNA of the CDR3 is TGTGCCAGCAGCAATTGGGGAGAAGACTACGAGCAGTACTTC. Translated: CASSNWGEDYEQYF.

J is TRBJ2-1 and V is TRBV4-3; 10 positions match TRBD2. Trimming at V came to 0 bases and at J to 1 base, leaving 6 bases not matched to a gene. CDR3 length: 18 residues. From germline, CDR1 is LGHNA and CDR2 YSLEER. The CDR3 DNA reads TGCGCCAGCAGCCAAGATCGGGGACTAGCGCCTTCCTACAATGAGCAGTTCTTC. Protein: CASSQDRGLAPSYNEQFF.